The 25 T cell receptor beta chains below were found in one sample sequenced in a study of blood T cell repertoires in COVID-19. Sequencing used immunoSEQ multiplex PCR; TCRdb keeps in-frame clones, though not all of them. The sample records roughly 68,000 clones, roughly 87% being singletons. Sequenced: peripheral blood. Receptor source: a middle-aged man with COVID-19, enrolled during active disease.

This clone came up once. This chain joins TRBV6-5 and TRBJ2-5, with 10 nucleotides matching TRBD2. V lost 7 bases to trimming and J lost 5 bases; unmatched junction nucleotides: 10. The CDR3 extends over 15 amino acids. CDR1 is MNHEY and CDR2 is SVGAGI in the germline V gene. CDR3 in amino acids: CASNPTGTSVETQYF. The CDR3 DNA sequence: TGTGCCAGCAACCCAACCGGGACTAGCGTCGAGACCCAGTACTTC.

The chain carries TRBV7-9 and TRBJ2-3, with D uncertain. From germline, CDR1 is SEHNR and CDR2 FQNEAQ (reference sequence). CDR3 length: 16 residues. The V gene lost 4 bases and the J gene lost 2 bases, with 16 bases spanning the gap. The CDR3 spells CASSSWASSSTDTQYF. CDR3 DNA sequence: TGTGCCAGCAGCTCCTGGGCCTCCTCCTCCACAGATACGCAGTATTTT.

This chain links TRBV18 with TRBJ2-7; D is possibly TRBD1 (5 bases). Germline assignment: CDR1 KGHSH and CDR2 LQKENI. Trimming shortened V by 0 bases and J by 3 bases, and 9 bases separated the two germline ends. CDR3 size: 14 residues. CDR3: CASSPPQTVYEQYF. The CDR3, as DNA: TGTGCCAGCTCACCACCTCAGACAGTCTACGAGCAGTACTTC.

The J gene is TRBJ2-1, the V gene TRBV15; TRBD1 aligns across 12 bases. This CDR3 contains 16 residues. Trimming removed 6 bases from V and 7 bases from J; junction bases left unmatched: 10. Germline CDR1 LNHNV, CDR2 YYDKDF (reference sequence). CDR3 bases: TGTGCCACCAGACCTTTCGGGACAGGGGGCTTAAATGAGCAGTTCTTC. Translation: CATRPFGTGGLNEQFF.

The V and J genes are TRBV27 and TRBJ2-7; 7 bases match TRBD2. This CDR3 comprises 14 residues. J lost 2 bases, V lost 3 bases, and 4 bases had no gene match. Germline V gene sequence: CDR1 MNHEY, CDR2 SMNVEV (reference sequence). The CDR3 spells CASSLREGPYEQYF. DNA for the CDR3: TGTGCCAGCAGTTTGAGGGAGGGACCCTACGAGCAGTACTTC.

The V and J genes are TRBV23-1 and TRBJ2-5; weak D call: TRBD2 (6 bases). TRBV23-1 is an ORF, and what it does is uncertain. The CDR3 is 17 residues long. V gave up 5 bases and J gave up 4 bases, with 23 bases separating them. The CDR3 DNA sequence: TGCGCCAGCAGTAACAACCCGGGAGTCTCCCAGGGAGAGACCCAGTACTTC. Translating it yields CASSNNPGVSQGETQYF.

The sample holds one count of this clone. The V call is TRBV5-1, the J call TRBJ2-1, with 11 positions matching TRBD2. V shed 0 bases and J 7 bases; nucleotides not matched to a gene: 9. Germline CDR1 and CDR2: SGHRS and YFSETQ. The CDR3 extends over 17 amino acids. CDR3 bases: TGCGCCAGCAGCTTGGAATCGTCTCTAGCGGGAGGAAATGAGCAGTTCTTC. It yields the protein CASSLESSLAGGNEQFF.

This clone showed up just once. The CDR3 region is CAWSPGTGTEAFF. The DNA of the CDR3 is TGTGCCTGGAGCCCCGGGACAGGGACTGAAGCTTTCTTT. The rearrangement links TRBV30 to TRBJ1-1, with 9 bases fitting TRBD1. The CDR3 runs 13 residues. V lost 3 bases, J lost 5 bases, and 4 bases stayed unmatched. Germline V lookup: CDR1 GTSNPN, CDR2 SVGIG (reference sequence).

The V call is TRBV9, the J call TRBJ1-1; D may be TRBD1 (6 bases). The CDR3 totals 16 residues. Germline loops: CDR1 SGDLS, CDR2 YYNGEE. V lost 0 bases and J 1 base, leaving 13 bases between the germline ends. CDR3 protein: CASSVGGGWTNTEAFF. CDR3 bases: TGTGCCAGCAGCGTAGGAGGGGGATGGACGAACACTGAAGCTTTCTTT.

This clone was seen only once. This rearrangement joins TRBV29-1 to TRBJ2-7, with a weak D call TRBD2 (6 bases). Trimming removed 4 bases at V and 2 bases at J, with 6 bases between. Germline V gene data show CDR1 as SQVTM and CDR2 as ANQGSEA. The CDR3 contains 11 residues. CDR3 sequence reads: CSVGLAYEQYF. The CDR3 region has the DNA TGCAGCGTTGGACTAGCCTACGAGCAGTACTTC.

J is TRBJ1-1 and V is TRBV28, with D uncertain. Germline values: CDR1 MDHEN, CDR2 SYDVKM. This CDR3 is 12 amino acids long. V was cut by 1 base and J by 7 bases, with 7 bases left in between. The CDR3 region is CASSLSSGEAFF. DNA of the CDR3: TGTGCCAGCAGTTTATCTTCGGGTGAAGCTTTCTTT.

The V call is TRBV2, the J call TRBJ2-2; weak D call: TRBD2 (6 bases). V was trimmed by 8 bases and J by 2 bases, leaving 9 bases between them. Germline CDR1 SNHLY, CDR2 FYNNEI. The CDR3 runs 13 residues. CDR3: CASGDLNTGELFF. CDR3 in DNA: TGTGCCAGCGGGGACTTAAACACCGGGGAGCTGTTTTTT.

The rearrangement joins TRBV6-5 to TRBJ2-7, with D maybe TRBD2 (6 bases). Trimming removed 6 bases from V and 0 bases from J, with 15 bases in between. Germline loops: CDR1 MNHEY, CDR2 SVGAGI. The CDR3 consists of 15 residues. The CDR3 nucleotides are TGTGCCAGCAGGGGGCAAAGGGACTTCTCCTACGAGCAGTACTTC. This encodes CASRGQRDFSYEQYF.

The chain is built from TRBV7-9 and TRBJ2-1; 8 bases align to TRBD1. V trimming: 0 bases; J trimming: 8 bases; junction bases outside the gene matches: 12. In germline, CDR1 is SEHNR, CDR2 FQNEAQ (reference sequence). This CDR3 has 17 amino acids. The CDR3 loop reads CASSLAVLDRVPDEQFF. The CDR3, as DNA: TGTGCCAGCAGCTTAGCAGTGTTGGACAGGGTGCCGGATGAGCAGTTCTTC.

CDR3 region: CAWSIRDSRLGYTF. The CDR3 DNA reads as TGTGCCTGGAGTATCCGGGACAGCCGCCTCGGCTACACCTTC. The chain recombines TRBV30 with TRBJ1-2; TRBD1 agrees at 7 bases. The CDR3 totals 14 residues. V was clipped by 2 bases and J by 8 bases; unmatched bases: 11. Germline CDR1 reads GTSNPN; CDR2 reads SVGIG (reference sequence).

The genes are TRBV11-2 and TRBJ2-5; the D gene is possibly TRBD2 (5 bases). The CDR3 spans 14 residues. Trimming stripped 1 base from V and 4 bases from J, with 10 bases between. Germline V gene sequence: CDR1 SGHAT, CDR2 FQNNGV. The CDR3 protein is CASSLGGGLETQYF. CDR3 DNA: TGTGCCAGCAGCTTAGGTGGCGGGTTAGAGACCCAGTACTTC.

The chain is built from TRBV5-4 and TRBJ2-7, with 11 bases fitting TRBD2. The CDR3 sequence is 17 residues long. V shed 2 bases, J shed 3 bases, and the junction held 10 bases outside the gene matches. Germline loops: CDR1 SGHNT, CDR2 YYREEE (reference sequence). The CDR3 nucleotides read TGTGCCAGCAGCTTCCTGCCTATGACTAGCGGGATCTACGAGCAGTACTTC. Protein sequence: CASSFLPMTSGIYEQYF.

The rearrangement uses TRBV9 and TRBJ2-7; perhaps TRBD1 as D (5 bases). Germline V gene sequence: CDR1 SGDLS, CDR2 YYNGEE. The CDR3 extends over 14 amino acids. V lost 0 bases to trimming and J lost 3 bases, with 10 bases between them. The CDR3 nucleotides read TGTGCCAGCAGCGTAGGTTTAGGGGTCTACGAGCAGTACTTC. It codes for CASSVGLGVYEQYF.

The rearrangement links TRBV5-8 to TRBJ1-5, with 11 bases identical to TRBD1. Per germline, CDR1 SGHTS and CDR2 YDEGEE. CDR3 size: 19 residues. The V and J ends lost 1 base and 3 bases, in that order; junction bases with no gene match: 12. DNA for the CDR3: TGTGCCAGCAGCTTGTTGAGGGGACAGGGGGTAGGGGCCAATCAGCCCCAGCATTTT. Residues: CASSLLRGQGVGANQPQHF.

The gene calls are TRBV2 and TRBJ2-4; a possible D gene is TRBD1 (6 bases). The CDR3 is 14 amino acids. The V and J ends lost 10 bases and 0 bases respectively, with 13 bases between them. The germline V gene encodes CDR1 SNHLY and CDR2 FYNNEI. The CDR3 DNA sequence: TGTGCCACGGCGGACAGTCTAGCCAAAAACATTCAGTACTTC. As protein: CATADSLAKNIQYF.

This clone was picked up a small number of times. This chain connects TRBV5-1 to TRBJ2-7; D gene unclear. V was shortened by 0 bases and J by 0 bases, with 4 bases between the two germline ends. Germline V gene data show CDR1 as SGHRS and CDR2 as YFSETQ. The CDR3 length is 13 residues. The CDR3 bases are TGCGCCAGCAGCTTGGCAGGCTCCTACGAGCAGTACTTC. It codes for CASSLAGSYEQYF.

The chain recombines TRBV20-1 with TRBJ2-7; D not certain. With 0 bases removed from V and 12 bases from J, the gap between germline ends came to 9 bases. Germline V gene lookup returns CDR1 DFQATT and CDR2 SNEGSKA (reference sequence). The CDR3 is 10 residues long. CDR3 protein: CSARDIRMYF. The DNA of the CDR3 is TGCAGTGCTAGAGATATTAGAATGTACTTC.

The CDR3 DNA reads TGCAGCGCTGGGCCGCAGGGAATACCCAGGTACCAAGAGACCCAGTACTTC. Amino acids: CSAGPQGIPRYQETQYF. This rearrangement joins TRBV29-1 to TRBJ2-5, with D possibly being TRBD1 (5 bases). There are 17 residues in the CDR3. V was trimmed by 7 bases and J by 0 bases, leaving 24 bases between them. Germline CDR1 and CDR2: SQVTM and ANQGSEA.

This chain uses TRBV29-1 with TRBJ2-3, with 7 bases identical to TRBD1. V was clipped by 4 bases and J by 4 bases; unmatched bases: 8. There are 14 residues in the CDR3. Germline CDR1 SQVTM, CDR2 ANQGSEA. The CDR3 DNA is TGCAGCGTTGTAAAGGGGGCAGTTGCAGATACGCAGTATTTT. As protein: CSVVKGAVADTQYF.

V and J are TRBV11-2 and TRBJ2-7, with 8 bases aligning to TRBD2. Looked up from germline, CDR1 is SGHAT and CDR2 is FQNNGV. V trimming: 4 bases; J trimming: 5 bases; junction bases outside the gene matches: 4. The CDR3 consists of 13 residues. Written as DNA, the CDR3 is TGTGCCAGCAGCTACACCGGGGGGGACGAGCAGTACTTC. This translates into CASSYTGGDEQYF.